The clone carrying this T cell receptor (beta chain) was seen many times. Its antigen remains unidentified. The data were obtained in a study of regulatory T cells in long-lasting Graves disease. The CDR3 contains 13 residues. V lost 5 bases and J 6 bases, leaving 15 bases between the germline ends. From germline, CDR1 is DFQATT and CDR2 SNEGSKA (reference sequence). Indicated time point: newly diagnosed GD, antithyroid drugs for less than 3 months. PBMC RNA was the source of the TCR library. Whole-study results and caveats: More public clonotypes were shared by persistent patients (2,741) than by new patients (more than 950).

iRepertoire HTBI primers and Arm-PCR of CDR3 regions built TCR beta libraries. Original processing methods: Identification across samples found more than 55 TRBV and about 15 TRBJ segments. TCRdb re-derived calls from the multiplex PCR reads in MiXCR, one entry per CDR3 protein. In this record, the V and J calls reflect TCRdb's handling and not the investigators' own analysis. This table holds around 250,000 distinct CDR3 sequences, 20% found once. The clonotype was recovered from a female donor with Graves disease. Source: peripheral blood mononuclear cells (PBMCs), taken at new diagnosis, from a patient treated with antithyroid drugs. The chain links TRBV20-1 to TRBJ2-3; D unclear. The CDR3 nucleotides are TGCAGTGCTCCTTCGCAATTGGCGGATACGCAGTATTTT. It translates to CSAPSQLADTQYF.